This T cell receptor (beta chain) came from a study of human T cells and chemical hapten exposure. Across the whole study: The study sensitized with 2% DPC on a 2 cm by 2 cm patch of upper inner arm skin.

Individual cDNA molecules each carried unique molecular identifiers attached by the library. MiXCR, applied by TCRdb to the RACE reads, yields one record per CDR3 protein. In the table there are fewer than 300,000 distinct CDR3 sequences, roughly 8.9% of which are singletons. Germline V gene data show CDR1 as SGHRS and CDR2 as YFSETQ. CDR3 length: 16 residues. V lost 5 bases and J lost 6; bases outside the gene matches: 12. Time point specified: pre-sensitization, week 0. Stated treatment: therapeutic diphenylcyclopropenone sensitization with weekly scalp DPC. The material was whole blood, obtained in connection with sensitization to the hapten diphenylcyclopropenone (DPC). The chain uses TRBV5-1 and TRBJ2-7; 12 nucleotides align to TRBD1. The clonotype comes from a woman in her 40s with alopecia areata. Some clones in this sample may be carry-over from other donors' samples. This CDR3 is CASRWRPGQGAAEQYF. As DNA, the CDR3 is TGCGCCAGCAGGTGGAGACCGGGACAGGGGGCTGCCGAGCAGTACTTC.